This passage covers 30 T cell receptor beta chains from one sample sequenced in a study of T cell responses to AZD1222 COVID-19 vaccine. Clones were sequenced by immunoSEQ multiplex PCR, and TCRdb holds only the in-frame ones, with some missing. The sample lists more than 80,000 clones; 92% were seen once. The sequenced sample was peripheral blood, obtained 28 days after the second AZD1222 dose. The origin of the receptors is an adult who received the AZD1222 COVID-19 vaccine.

J is TRBJ1-5 and V is TRBV18; D gene uncertain. CDR1 is KGHSH, CDR2 LQKENI, per germline. V was clipped by 1 base and J by 9 bases, with 10 bases between them. CDR3 length: 13 residues. This CDR3 reads CASSPQAEGPQHF. The CDR3 nucleotides are TGTGCCAGCTCACCACAGGCGGAGGGGCCCCAGCATTTT.

The rearrangement links TRBV5-1 to TRBJ2-1; TRBD1 matches 7 bases. Germline CDR1 SGHRS, CDR2 YFSETQ. This CDR3 has 14 residues. The V gene end was trimmed by 0 bases and the J gene end by 7 bases; junction bases not matched to a gene: 4. The CDR3 protein is CASSLGDSLNEQFF. As DNA, the CDR3 is TGCGCCAGCAGCTTGGGGGACAGTTTGAATGAGCAGTTCTTC.

The V gene is TRBV19, the J gene TRBJ1-1, with 8 bases aligning to TRBD1. The V gene's germline CDR1 is LNHDA and CDR2 SQIVND (reference sequence). The length of the CDR3 is 15 residues. After removal of 7 bases from V and 5 bases from J, the junction contained 12 bases not matched to a gene. CDR3: CASITTGTGGTEAFF. CDR3 DNA sequence: TGTGCCAGTATAACCACCGGGACAGGCGGTACTGAAGCTTTCTTT.

V gene TRBV7-3 combines with J gene TRBJ2-1; 14 bases fit TRBD2. Germline CDR1 reads SGHTA; CDR2 reads FQGTGA. V gave up 5 bases and J gave up 10 bases; unmatched junction bases: 7. CDR3 length: 15 amino acids. Here the CDR3 DNA reads TGTGCCAGCAGCATGACTAGCGGGGGGGCCAGGGAGCAGTTCTTC. It yields the protein CASSMTSGGAREQFF.

A word on this clone: One end of the junction is discordant with germline, which a read error may explain. The rearrangement joins TRBV18 to TRBJ1-1, with D perhaps TRBD1 (5 bases). CDR3 length: 16 residues. Germline loops: CDR1 KGHSH, CDR2 LQKENI. CDR3 sequence (DNA): TGTGCCAGCTCCCCACCTCGGGACGGATTGGACACTGAAGCTTTCTTT. Protein product: CASSPPRDGLDTEAFF.

The CDR3 DNA reads as TGTGCCACCTCACAGGGGGAAAACTATGGCTACACCTTC. Its translation: CATSQGENYGYTF. The chain couples TRBV11-2 to TRBJ1-2, with 8 bases lining up with TRBD1. The germline CDR1 and CDR2 sequences are SGHAT and FQNNGV. V shed 10 bases, J shed 2 bases, and the junction held 6 bases outside the gene matches. This CDR3 has 13 amino acids.

The V and J genes are TRBV11-2 and TRBJ1-1; D perhaps matches TRBD1 (5 bases). The germline V gene encodes CDR1 SGHAT and CDR2 FQNNGV. The CDR3 is made up of 12 amino acids. Trimming stripped 5 bases from V and 5 bases from J, with 9 bases between. The CDR3 loop is CASSIRVTEAFF. The DNA for the CDR3 is TGTGCCAGCAGCATCAGGGTAACTGAAGCTTTCTTT.

This chain joins TRBV19 and TRBJ1-1, with 7 bases that match TRBD1. Germline-derived CDR1 and CDR2 are LNHDA and SQIVND (reference sequence). The CDR3 spans 16 residues. The V segment lost 4 bases and the J segment 0 bases; nucleotides outside the gene matches: 8. The CDR3: CASSTLTGSMNTEAFF. Written as DNA, the CDR3 is TGTGCCAGTAGTACCCTGACAGGGTCCATGAACACTGAAGCTTTCTTT.

The chain is built from TRBV3-1 (or the pseudogene TRBV3-2) and TRBJ2-3, with D possibly TRBD2 on 5 matching bases. Trimming removed 4 bases at V and 2 bases at J, with 16 bases between. Germline V gene sequence: CDR1 LGHDT, CDR2 YNNKEL (reference sequence). The CDR3 spans 16 residues. The CDR3 DNA sequence: TGTGCCAGCAGCCGCTTAAGCCGGGGAATCACAGATACGCAGTATTTT. This translates into CASSRLSRGITDTQYF.

This sequence joins TRBV30 and TRBJ1-5; D remains unclear. The V gene lost 0 bases and the J gene lost 6 bases, with 9 bases spanning the gap. The CDR3 extends over 13 amino acids. Germline CDR1 GTSNPN, CDR2 SVGIG (reference sequence). The CDR3 region has the DNA TGTGCCTGGAGTGTGGGCATCCTTCAGCCCCAGCATTTT. Translated, it gives CAWSVGILQPQHF.

V usage is TRBV6-1 and J usage is TRBJ1-5, with TRBD1 as a possible D gene (6 bases). Trimming took off 5 bases at V and 5 bases at J, with 16 bases between the two ends. The V gene's germline CDR1 is MNHNS and CDR2 SASEGT. The CDR3 is made up of 15 amino acids. The CDR3 sequence: CASSPAVGAYQPQHF. As DNA, the CDR3 is TGTGCCAGCAGTCCCGCGGTGGGGGCATATCAGCCCCAGCATTTT.

This clone is a singleton in its sample. This sequence joins TRBV6-5 and TRBJ2-3; tentative D call: TRBD2 (5 bases). CDR1 and CDR2 (germline): MNHEY, SVGAGI. CDR3 length equals 15 residues. Trimming left V 0 bases short and J 0 bases short, with 7 bases between. Written as DNA, the CDR3 is TGTGCCAGCAGTTACTCGAGGGTCAGCACAGATACGCAGTATTTT. Translated: CASSYSRVSTDTQYF.

The chain couples TRBV30 to TRBJ1-5; no definite D call. This CDR3 is built from 13 residues. Trimming pared 0 bases from V and 0 bases from J, leaving 3 bases between. The germline CDR1 and CDR2 sequences are GTSNPN and SVGIG (reference sequence). The CDR3 here is CAWSVRSNQPQHF. DNA of the CDR3: TGTGCCTGGAGTGTACGTAGCAATCAGCCCCAGCATTTT. Based on the CDR3 plus reference TRBV30 and TRBJ1-5, the full variable domain is SQTIHQWPATLVQPVGSPLSLECTVEGTSNPNLYWYRQAAGRGLQLLFYSVGIGQISSEVPQNLSASRPQDRQFILSSKKLLLSDSGFYLCAWSVRSNQPQHFGDGTRLSIL.

This chain connects TRBV18 to TRBJ1-2; D remains unclear. V was trimmed by 3 bases and J by 7 bases, leaving 15 bases between them. The CDR3 is 14 residues long. Germline CDR1 KGHSH, CDR2 LQKENI. The CDR3 reads CASSPGWAWGGYTF. CDR3 bases: TGTGCCAGCTCACCCGGCTGGGCTTGGGGTGGCTACACCTTC.

The V and J genes are TRBV19 and TRBJ1-5; no clear D gene. Germline CDR1 LNHDA, CDR2 SQIVND (reference sequence). The CDR3 is 16 amino acids. V gave up 6 bases and J gave up 2 bases, with 17 bases separating them. The CDR3 bases are TGTGCCAGTAGCACGAACGGCGTGCAGGGCAATCAGCCCCAGCATTTT. Translation: CASSTNGVQGNQPQHF. Looking up the rest from reference TRBV19 and TRBJ1-5 gives the full variable domain: DGGITQSPKYLFRKEGQNVTLSCEQNLNHDAMYWYRQDPGQGLRLIYYSQIVNDFQKGDIAEGYSVSREKKESFPLTVTSAQKNPTAFYLCASSTNGVQGNQPQHFGDGTRLSIL.

V usage is TRBV14 and J usage is TRBJ2-3; D remains unclear. Trimming removed 4 bases at V and 1 base at J, with 0 bases between. The CDR3 has 11 amino acids. The germline CDR1 and CDR2 sequences are SGHDN and FVKESK. The DNA of the CDR3 is TGTGCCAGCAGCCGCACAGATACGCAGTATTTT. It yields the protein CASSRTDTQYF.

In its sample, this clone was seen once. This rearrangement joins TRBV5-4 to TRBJ2-5; D is uncertain. The germline V gene has CDR1 SGHNT and CDR2 YYREEE (reference sequence). The length of the CDR3 is 14 residues. V dropped 3 bases and J dropped 0 bases, with 9 bases sitting between them. The CDR3 DNA reads TGTGCCAGCAGCTCCTACAGAGACCAAGAGACCCAGTACTTC. Protein: CASSSYRDQETQYF.

This sequence joins TRBV4-3 and TRBJ2-3; 8 bases are a match to TRBD2. V lost 3 bases and J lost 1; bases outside the gene matches: 6. The germline gives CDR1 LGHNA, CDR2 YSLEER. The CDR3 extends over 16 amino acids. The CDR3 DNA reads as TGCGCCAGCAGCCACTACGGACTAGCCCGCACAGATACGCAGTATTTT. Its translation is CASSHYGLARTDTQYF.

The chain's CDR3 is CASSTDRGAQPQHF. The DNA for the CDR3 is TGTGCCAGCAGCACCGACAGGGGCGCCCAGCCCCAGCATTTT. J is TRBJ1-5 and V is TRBV7-2, with TRBD1 matching 8 bases. The CDR3 loop spans 14 amino acids. The V segment lost 5 bases and the J segment 7 bases; nucleotides outside the gene matches: 7. CDR1 SGHTA and CDR2 FQGNSA come from the germline V gene.

This chain links TRBV11-1 with TRBJ2-3; 9 nucleotides line up with TRBD2. V lost 4 bases to trimming and J lost 2 bases; unmatched junction nucleotides: 1. The CDR3 covers 14 residues. In germline, CDR1 is SGHAT, CDR2 FQDESV (reference sequence). CDR3 DNA sequence: TGTGCCAGCAGCTGGGGACTAGCCACAGATACGCAGTATTTT. Amino acid sequence: CASSWGLATDTQYF.

This chain joins TRBV30 and TRBJ1-1; possibly TRBD1 for D (5 bases). The germline V and J ends were trimmed by 2 bases and 2 bases, with 9 bases remaining between them. The CDR3 runs to 13 residues. CDR1 is GTSNPN and CDR2 is SVGIG in the germline V gene (reference sequence). CDR3 coding DNA: TGTGCCTGGAGTCCACAGGTTAACACTGAAGCTTTCTTT. Encoded protein: CAWSPQVNTEAFF.

The chain carries TRBV11-3 and TRBJ2-3, with 8 bases identical to TRBD2. CDR3 size: 16 residues. Trimming at V came to 5 bases and at J to 7 bases, leaving 14 bases not matched to a gene. Germline CDR1 and CDR2: SGHNT and YENEEA. The DNA of the CDR3 is TGTGCCAGCAGCCCCTTTCGGGGGGGGCCTACGAATACGCAGTATTTT. It specifies CASSPFRGGPTNTQYF.

The chain has TRBV6-5 and TRBJ2-4; the D gene is possibly TRBD2 (5 bases). V was pared by 9 bases and J by 8 bases, with 17 bases between. The germline V gene encodes CDR1 MNHEY and CDR2 SVGAGI. The CDR3 runs to 13 residues. The CDR3: CASFRAQRDIQYF. CDR3 DNA sequence: TGTGCCAGTTTCCGGGCGCAGAGGGACATTCAGTACTTC.

This chain uses TRBV6-5 with TRBJ2-7, with 7 nucleotides matching TRBD1. From germline, CDR1 is MNHEY and CDR2 SVGAGI. After removal of 2 bases from V and 0 bases from J, the junction contained 1 base not matched to a gene. There are 14 residues in the CDR3. Written as DNA, the CDR3 is TGTGCCAGCAGTTACGGGGACAGCTCCTACGAGCAGTACTTC. Translated: CASSYGDSSYEQYF.

V usage is TRBV11-3 and J usage is TRBJ2-3; D gene ambiguous. Per germline, CDR1 SGHNT and CDR2 YENEEA. The ends were cut back, 2 bases at V and 2 bases at J, with 11 bases in the middle. The CDR3 loop spans 15 amino acids. CDR3 nucleotides: TGTGCCAGCAGCTTAAGGGAAGGGAACACAGATACGCAGTATTTT. This sequence encodes CASSLREGNTDTQYF.

In DNA form, the CDR3 reads TGTGCCAGCTCGCTCAGGGGCGATAATGAAAAACTGTTTTTT. It specifies CASSLRGDNEKLFF. V is TRBV18 and J is TRBJ1-4; D might be TRBD1 (6 bases). The germline gives CDR1 KGHSH, CDR2 LQKENI. Trimming took off 6 bases at V and 4 bases at J, with 12 bases between the two ends. The CDR3 has 14 residues. Drawing the rest from reference TRBV18 and TRBJ1-4, the complete variable domain is NAGVMQNPRHLVRRRGQEARLRCSPMKGHSHVYWYRQLPEEGLKFMVYLQKENIIDESGMPKERFSAEFPKEGPSILRIQQVVRGDSAAYFCASSLRGDNEKLFFGSGTQLSVL.

CDR3 sequence reads: CASSFLGLEFSNEQFF. DNA of the CDR3: TGTGCCAGCAGCTTCCTAGGACTAGAATTTTCCAATGAGCAGTTCTTC. V is TRBV7-2 and J is TRBJ2-1, with 7 bases matching TRBD2. CDR3 size: 16 residues. Germline V gene data show CDR1 as SGHTA and CDR2 as FQGNSA. Unmatched junction bases numbered 11, after V lost 3 bases and J lost 6 bases. The variable domain in full, with the rest retrieved from reference TRBV7-2 and TRBJ2-1, is GAGVSQSPSNKVTEKGKDVELRCDPISGHTALYWYRQSLGQGLEFLIYFQGNSAPDKSGLPSDRFSAERTGGSVSTLTIQRTQQEDSAVYLCASSFLGLEFSNEQFFGPGTRLTVL.

This clone was counted only a few times. The chain couples TRBV2 to TRBJ1-2; D possibly corresponds to TRBD1 (5 bases). CDR1 and CDR2 from the germline V gene are SNHLY and FYNNEI. CDR3 size: 15 residues. V lost 4 bases and J lost 0, with 12 bases in between. The CDR3 nucleotides read TGTGCCAGCAGTGGAGTTAGGGGAACTAACTATGGCTACACCTTC. This codes for CASSGVRGTNYGYTF.

V gene TRBV7-3 combines with J gene TRBJ2-2; possibly TRBD1 or TRBD2 for D (5 bases each). The CDR3 totals 15 residues. CDR1 is SGHTA and CDR2 is FQGTGA in the germline V gene. V lost 5 bases to trimming and J lost 0 bases, with 10 bases between them. The CDR3 DNA sequence: TGTGCCAGCAGCCCCGGGACGGCGAACACCGGGGAGCTGTTTTTT. This sequence encodes CASSPGTANTGELFF. The full variable domain, rest sourced from reference TRBV7-3 and TRBJ2-2, is GAGVSQTPSNKVTEKGKYVELRCDPISGHTALYWYRQSLGQGPEFLIYFQGTGAADDSGLPNDRFFAVRPEGSVSTLKIQRTERGDSAVYLCASSPGTANTGELFFGEGSRLTVL.

The gene calls are TRBV7-9 and TRBJ2-1; 12 bases fit TRBD1. The CDR3 sequence is 17 residues long. J gave up 7 bases and V 4 bases, and 11 bases lay outside the gene matches. Germline values: CDR1 SEHNR, CDR2 FQNEAQ (reference sequence). The CDR3 protein is CASSYQLGTGGGNEQFF. For the CDR3, the DNA is TGTGCCAGCAGCTATCAACTCGGGACAGGGGGCGGGAATGAGCAGTTCTTC.